Here is one T cell receptor (beta chain) with its context. Treatment described: around 19 received Ad26.COV2.S at low or high dose, single or two shots; 5 received placebo; per-sample allocation not given. After the first vaccine or placebo injection, samples were drawn on day 63. The individual, an adult aged 18-55 years, was a donor in Boston. An Ad26 vector expressing Wuhan-strain SARS-CoV-2 spike served as the vaccine. This record belongs to a study of Ad26.COV2.S vaccination and SARS-CoV-2 variants. Study summary: Within the COV1001 Ad26.COV2.S trial arm, the donor was enrolled. Ad26.COV2.S shots went into the muscle once or twice, 56 days apart.

The data were produced by immunoSEQ multiplex PCR, yet TCRdb's version contains in-frame clones alone and is incomplete. The table includes about 470,000 clones, 80% to 95% detected once. This CDR3 has 12 amino acids. CDR1 is SGHVS, CDR2 FQNEAQ, per germline. V lost 4 bases to trimming and J lost 5 bases, with 9 bases between them. This TCR was recovered from a person aged 18-65 years who received the Ad26.COV2.S COVID-19 vaccine or a placebo. The V call is TRBV7-8, the J call TRBJ2-7; D unresolved. The source was peripheral blood, collected in a trial of Ad26.COV2.S vaccine versus placebo. The CDR3 nucleotides are TGTGCCAGCAGCTCCGACTTCCACGAGCAGTACTTC. This gives the protein CASSSDFHEQYF.